This T cell receptor (beta chain) was recorded in a study of siplizumab effects on memory and regulatory T cells. Profiling relied on immunoSEQ multiplex PCR, and the TCRdb table lists in-frame clones only, not all of them. The sample includes 90,000 to 120,000 clones, about 93% of them seen just once. The CDR3 contains 15 residues. Germline trimming cut 4 bases from V and 3 bases from J; bases unmatched to any gene: 6. Germline values: CDR1 LNHDA, CDR2 SQIVND (reference sequence). About this clone: What it recognizes is unknown.

The study's findings and limits: Alloreactive sequences from unstimulated CD4+ memory cells fell significantly with siplizumab. Proliferating Tregs in siplizumab cultures were never verified as suppressive. Researchers could map only a minor fraction of alloreactive clones to unstimulated subsets.

This TCR was sampled from a human donor in good health. The J gene is TRBJ1-5, the V gene TRBV19; 7 nucleotides align to TRBD1. The specimen was Tregs sorted from blood. As DNA, the CDR3 is TGTGCCAGTAGTACCACCGGGACAGACAATCAGCCCCAGCATTTT. Translating it yields CASSTTGTDNQPQHF.